These T cell receptor beta chains were read from a single sample in a study of blood T cell repertoires in COVID-19. Using immunoSEQ multiplex PCR, the repertoire was profiled, and TCRdb retains in-frame clones only, with some absent. Here the sample spans 200,000 to 300,000 clones, approximately 88% being singletons. Source material: PBMCs or T cells enriched from blood (not recorded which). The receptors come from a woman aged 40 to 50 with acute COVID-19. Each CDR3 is given with its conserved first and last residue. The D gene is left open where the match is weak. Size is stated for part of the rows, as once, few or many counts, or as a class when the clone is expanded.

.	TRBJ1-5	.	TRBV4-3	CASSQVSGGRPQHF	TGCGCCAGCAGCCAAGTGTCCGGGGGTAGGCCCCAGCATTTT
.	TRBJ2-3	.	TRBV6-2/TRBV6-3	CASSQGAADTQYF	TGTGCCAGCAGTCAGGGTGCGGCAGATACGCAGTATTTT
.	TRBJ1-3	.	TRBV7-9	CASSLIGGSSGNTIYF	TGTGCCAGCAGCTTAATTGGAGGGAGCTCTGGAAACACCATATATTTT
.	TRBJ1-1	.	TRBV5-1	CASRLNTEAFF	TGCGCCAGCAGGCTAAACACTGAAGCTTTCTTT
.	TRBJ2-5	.	TRBV2	CASSDPLIQETQYF	TGTGCCAGCAGTGACCCACTAATACAAGAGACCCAGTACTTC
.	TRBJ2-2	TRBD2	TRBV10-2	CATQTSGAAGELFF	TGCGCCACACAGACTAGCGGGGCCGCCGGGGAGCTGTTTTTT
.	TRBJ1-2	TRBD1	TRBV29-1	CSVAPPGQAGYTF	TGCAGCGTTGCCCCCCCAGGACAGGCTGGCTACACCTTC
.	TRBJ1-3	TRBD1	TRBV18	CASSPDRGRGNTIYF	TGTGCCAGCTCACCGGACAGGGGGAGAGGAAACACCATATATTTT
.	TRBJ2-2	.	TRBV7-6	CASRPRGTGELFF	TGTGCCAGCAGGCCGAGGGGGACCGGGGAGCTGTTTTTT
.	TRBJ2-2	.	TRBV5-4	CASSLQPGKEGGELFF	TGTGCCAGCAGCTTGCAACCAGGGAAGGAGGGCGGGGAGCTGTTTTTT
.	TRBJ1-2	.	TRBV28	CASRLGAFGYTF	TGTGCCAGCAGGCTGGGGGCTTTCGGCTACACCTTC
once	TRBJ2-7	TRBD2	TRBV6-6	CASSLAHPSGGFYEQYF	TGTGCCAGCAGTCTCGCCCATCCTAGCGGGGGGTTTTACGAGCAGTACTTC
.	TRBJ2-1	TRBD2	TRBV2	CASFRLATGYNEQFF	TGTGCCAGCTTCAGACTAGCGACCGGGTACAATGAGCAGTTCTTC
.	TRBJ1-4	TRBD1	TRBV7-9	CASSFLGQPNEKLFF	TGTGCCAGCAGCTTCTTGGGACAGCCCAATGAAAAACTGTTTTTT
few	TRBJ2-2	.	TRBV19	CASSPRGGGTNTGELFF	TGTGCCAGTAGTCCCCGGGGAGGGGGGACGAACACCGGGGAGCTGTTTTTT
.	TRBJ2-7	TRBD2	TRBV3-1/TRBV3-2	CASSVSGGAGEQYF	TGTGCCAGCAGCGTTAGCGGGGGGGCCGGCGAGCAGTACTTC
.	TRBJ1-3	.	TRBV11-3	CASSLGRSVGNTIYF	TGTGCCAGCAGCTTGGGCAGGTCGGTCGGAAACACCATATATTTT
.	TRBJ1-5	.	TRBV19	CASSIETQAGWPQHF	TGTGCCAGTAGTATAGAGACGCAGGCTGGGTGGCCCCAGCATTTT